The 6 T cell receptor beta chains reported below all come from one sample, sequenced in a study of Graves' ophthalmopathy and Graves' hyperthyroidism (dated by TCRdb to 2017 to 2018). The instrument was an Illumina HiSeq 2000. For repertoire sequencing, TCR beta CDR3 regions were amplified from RNA transcripts. HTBI primers and the Qiagen OneStep RT-PCR kit were used in a first-round RT-PCR, which was followed by a second-round multiplex PCR, size selection and purification. The public sequencing data were trimmed at Q25 with fastp and processed into clonotypes with MiXCR by TCRdb, which kept only in-frame beta chains. CDR3 protein sequences are deduplicated, and each keeps its most common genes and DNA. The sample table lists 500,000 to 700,000 distinct CDR3 sequences, about 20% of them with a count of one. In total, the top ten clones hold roughly 7.4% of the sample. Sequencing was performed on peripheral blood. Source of these receptors: a woman younger than 30 with stable Graves' hyperthyroidism. Some clones in this sample may be carry-over from other donors' samples. Donor details come from another sample of the same person, matched by shared clones.

This clonotype was seen ten or more times. V usage is TRBV7-3 and J usage is TRBJ1-2, with 8 bases fitting TRBD1. Germline-derived CDR1 and CDR2 are SGHTA and FQGTGA. Trimming took 5 bases from V and 7 from J; bases not matched to a gene: 6. This CDR3 spans 13 amino acids. The CDR3 region has the DNA TGTGCCAGCAGCGCGACAGGGGACAGTGGCTACACCTTC. Protein: CASSATGDSGYTF.

This clonotype was seen many times. V is TRBV20-1 and J is TRBJ2-5; 9 nucleotides line up with TRBD1. CDR1 and CDR2 from the germline V gene are DFQATT and SNEGSKA (reference sequence). V trimming: 1 base; J trimming: 4 bases; junction bases outside the gene matches: 7. This CDR3 comprises 15 residues. CDR3 DNA: TGCAGTGCTAGAGCCCCTCTGGACAGGGGAGAGACCCAGTACTTC. This codes for CSARAPLDRGETQYF.

At least ten counts were recorded for this clonotype. The J gene is TRBJ1-1, the V gene TRBV20-1; possible D gene TRBD1, 6 bases. The CDR3 has 15 amino acids. Germline V gene lookup returns CDR1 DFQATT and CDR2 SNEGSKA (reference sequence). V gave up 6 bases and J gave up 1 base, with 18 bases separating them. CDR3 sequence: CSALPLGAPNTEAFF. The CDR3 DNA is TGCAGTGCACTACCCCTGGGGGCCCCGAACACTGAAGCTTTCTTT.

This clonotype was seen ten or more times. This chain links TRBV6-5 with TRBJ1-2, with 9 bases lining up with TRBD1. Germline-derived CDR1 and CDR2 are MNHEY and SVGAGI. The J segment lost 8 bases and the V segment lost 0 bases, leaving 7 bases of the junction unmatched. The CDR3 is made up of 15 amino acids. The DNA of the CDR3 is TGTGCCAGCAGTTACTCCGTGCGGACAGGGGAAGGCTACACCTTC. It codes for CASSYSVRTGEGYTF.

The sample holds many counts of this clonotype. V gene TRBV11-2 combines with J gene TRBJ2-7; 9 bases align to TRBD1. Germline V gene sequence: CDR1 SGHAT, CDR2 FQNNGV. The CDR3 extends over 16 amino acids. J gave up 3 bases and V 4 bases, and 10 bases lay outside the gene matches. In nucleotides, the CDR3 is TGTGCCAGCAGCTCGGCCGGGACAGGGAATTTCTACGAGCAGTACTTC. Its protein product is CASSSAGTGNFYEQYF.

This clonotype was counted many times. The chain combines TRBV29-1 with TRBJ1-1, with TRBD1 matching 7 bases. Losses at the gene ends were 6 bases for V and 0 bases for J; bases not matched to a gene: 7. The CDR3 has 14 amino acids. Germline assignment: CDR1 SQVTM and CDR2 ANQGSEA. The CDR3 DNA is TGCAGCGTCGGACAGGTGGCGATGAACACTGAAGCTTTCTTT. Translation gives CSVGQVAMNTEAFF.